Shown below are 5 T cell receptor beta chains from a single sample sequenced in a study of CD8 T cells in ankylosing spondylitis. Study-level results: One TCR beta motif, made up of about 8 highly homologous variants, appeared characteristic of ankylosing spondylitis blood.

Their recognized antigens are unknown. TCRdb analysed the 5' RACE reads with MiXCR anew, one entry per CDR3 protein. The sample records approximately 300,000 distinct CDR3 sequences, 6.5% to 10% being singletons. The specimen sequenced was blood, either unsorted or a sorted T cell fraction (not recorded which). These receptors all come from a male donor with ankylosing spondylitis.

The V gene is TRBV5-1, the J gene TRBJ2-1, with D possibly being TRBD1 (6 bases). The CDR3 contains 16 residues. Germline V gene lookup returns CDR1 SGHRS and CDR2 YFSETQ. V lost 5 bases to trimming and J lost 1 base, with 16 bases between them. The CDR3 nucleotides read TGCGCCAGCAGTTCACAGGGAATTGGGTCCTACAATGAGCAGTTCTTC. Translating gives CASSSQGIGSYNEQFF.

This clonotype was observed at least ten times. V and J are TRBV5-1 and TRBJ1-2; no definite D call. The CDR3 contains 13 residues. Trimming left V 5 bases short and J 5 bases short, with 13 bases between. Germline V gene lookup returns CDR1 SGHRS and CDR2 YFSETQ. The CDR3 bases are TGCGCCAGCAGTTCTACAGAGACTTATGGCTACACCTTC. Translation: CASSSTETYGYTF.

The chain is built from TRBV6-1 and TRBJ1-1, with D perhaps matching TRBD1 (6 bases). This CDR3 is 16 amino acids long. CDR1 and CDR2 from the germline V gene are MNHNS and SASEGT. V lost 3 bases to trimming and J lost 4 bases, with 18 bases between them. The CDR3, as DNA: TGTGCCAGCAGTGATTCAACAGGGATAGGCGTCACTGAAGCTTTCTTT. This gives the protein CASSDSTGIGVTEAFF.

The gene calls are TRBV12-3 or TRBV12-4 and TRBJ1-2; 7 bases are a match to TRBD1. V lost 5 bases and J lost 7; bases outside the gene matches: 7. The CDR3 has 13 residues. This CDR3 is CASSPTGEGGYTF. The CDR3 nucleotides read TGTGCCAGCAGTCCTACAGGGGAGGGTGGCTACACCTTC.

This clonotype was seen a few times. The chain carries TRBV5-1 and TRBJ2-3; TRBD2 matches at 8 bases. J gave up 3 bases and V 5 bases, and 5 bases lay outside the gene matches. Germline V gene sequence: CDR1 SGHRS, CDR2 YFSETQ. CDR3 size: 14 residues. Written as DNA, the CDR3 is TGCGCCAGCAGAGCGGGAGTAAGGACAGATACGCAGTATTTT. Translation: CASRAGVRTDTQYF.